This TCR beta chain emerged from a study of human thymus T cells. Libraries were prepared by immunoSEQ multiplex PCR; TCRdb keeps only in-frame clonotypes and omits some of them. The data hold more than 45,000 clones, with about 93% observed a single time. Germline V gives CDR1 SGHTS, CDR2 YDEGEE. This CDR3 comprises 16 residues. V was clipped by 3 bases and J by 2 bases, with 17 bases between them. V and J are TRBV5-8 and TRBJ1-1, with no clear D. Material for sequencing was blood. This TCR was sampled from a boy younger than two with a congenital heart defect but otherwise immunologically healthy. The CDR3 sequence is CASSYGFLGLNTEAFF. CDR3 coding DNA: TGTGCCAGCAGCTATGGGTTCCTAGGGCTTAACACTGAAGCTTTCTTT.